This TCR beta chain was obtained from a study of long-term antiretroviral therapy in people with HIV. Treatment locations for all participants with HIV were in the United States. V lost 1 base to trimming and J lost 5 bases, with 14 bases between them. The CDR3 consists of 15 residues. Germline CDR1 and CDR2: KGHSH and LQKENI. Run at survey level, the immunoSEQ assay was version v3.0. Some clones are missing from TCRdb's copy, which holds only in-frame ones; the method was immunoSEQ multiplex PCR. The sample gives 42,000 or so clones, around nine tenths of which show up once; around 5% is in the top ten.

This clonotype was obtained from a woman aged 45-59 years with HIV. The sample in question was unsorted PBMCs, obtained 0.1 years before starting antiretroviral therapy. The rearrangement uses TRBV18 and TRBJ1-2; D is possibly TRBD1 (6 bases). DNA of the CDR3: TGTGCCAGCTCACCACAACCGGGGGCCCCGTATGGCTACACCTTC. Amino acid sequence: CASSPQPGAPYGYTF.